This T cell receptor (beta chain) was found in a study of blood T cell repertoires in COVID-19. At the level of the study: From T cells, B-cell-depleted T cells, or PBMCs came the material, which was cDNA or gDNA.

Method: immunoSEQ multiplex PCR; TCRdb's copy keeps in-frame clones and lacks some. The sample has about 270,000 clones; more than 80% are singletons. CDR1 is SGHVS and CDR2 is FQNEAQ in the germline V gene. The V end was cut by 1 base, the J end by 6 bases, with 13 bases between. The CDR3 is made up of 14 amino acids. V and J are TRBV7-8 and TRBJ2-7; no reliable D call. The specimen was PBMCs or T cells enriched from blood (not recorded which). This receptor was taken from a woman under 30 who had recovered from COVID-19. The DNA for the CDR3 is TGTGCCAGCAGCTTAGGTCAGGCGCTCGTCGAGCAGTACTTC. Residues: CASSLGQALVEQYF.